One sample yielded the 21 T cell receptor beta chains listed below, sequenced in a study of monozygotic twins with inflammatory bowel disease. TCRdb re-called the 5' RACE reads, yielding one record per CDR3 amino acid sequence without DNA. Its table records 420,000 or so distinct CDR3 sequences. The sequenced sample was blood. The receptors were gathered from a human donor with ulcerative colitis or Crohn's disease, or a healthy co-twin of an affected twin (not recorded which).

This CDR3 reads CATEGGAGNTIYF. The rearrangement uses TRBV28 and TRBJ1-3. This CDR3 spans 13 amino acids. The germline V gene has CDR1 MDHEN and CDR2 SYDVKM.

The V gene is TRBV6-2 or TRBV6-3, the J gene TRBJ1-6. This CDR3 has 16 residues. Germline V lookup: CDR1 MNHEY, CDR2 SVGEGT. The CDR3 sequence is CASSRTASSYNSPLHF.

The chain carries TRBV4-1 and TRBJ2-5. Germline-derived CDR1 and CDR2 are MGHRA and YSYEKL. The CDR3 totals 16 residues. CDR3 amino acids: CASSQDLQAAKETQYF.

The CDR3 reads CSASASGKETQYF. The chain carries TRBV20-1 and TRBJ2-5; the D gene TCRdb calls, TRBD2, cannot be checked with no DNA. The CDR3 runs 13 residues. CDR1 is DFQATT and CDR2 is SNEGSKA in the germline V gene (reference sequence).

The chain recombines TRBV7-9 with TRBJ2-7. This CDR3 is 11 amino acids long. The germline V gene has CDR1 SEHNR and CDR2 FQNEAQ (reference sequence). CDR3: CASSSMDGQYF. Full variable domain (missing parts from reference TRBV7-9 and TRBJ2-7): DTGVSQNPRHKITKRGQNVTFRCDPISEHNRLYWYRQTLGQGPEFLTYFQNEAQLEKSRLLSDRFSAERPKGSFSTLEIQRTEQGDSAMYLCASSSMDGQYFGPGTRLTVT.

The rearrangement links TRBV5-5 to TRBJ1-4; TCRdb gives TRBD1 as the D gene, but with no DNA this cannot be confirmed. From germline, CDR1 is SGHKS and CDR2 YYEKEE (reference sequence). The CDR3 is 14 amino acids. The CDR3 is CASSRWTGDEKLFF.

The chain uses TRBV5-1 and TRBJ2-3; TCRdb's assignment of TRBD2 cannot be checked, as there is no DNA. The CDR3 is 14 residues long. Germline V gene sequence: CDR1 SGHRS, CDR2 YFSETQ. CDR3 region: CASSSSESTDTQYF.

The chain is built from TRBV12-3 or TRBV12-4 and TRBJ2-7; TCRdb gives TRBD2 as the D gene, but with no DNA this cannot be confirmed. This CDR3 spans 14 amino acids. CDR3 sequence: CASSFSSDTYEQYF.

The gene calls are TRBV7-9 and TRBJ1-4. The germline V gene encodes CDR1 SEHNR and CDR2 FQNEAQ (reference sequence). This CDR3 is 14 amino acids long. CDR3 amino acids: CASSSEMFNEKLFF.

CDR3 in amino acids: CASSALGPRQAFF. The V and J genes are TRBV9 and TRBJ1-1. There are 13 residues in the CDR3. Germline CDR1 and CDR2: SGDLS and YYNGEE.

The rearrangement uses TRBV15 and TRBJ1-1. This CDR3 comprises 14 residues. Germline CDR1 reads LNHNV; CDR2 reads YYDKDF (reference sequence). CDR3 protein: CATSTGLKNTEAFF.

The chain carries TRBV10-1 and TRBJ1-1. CDR1 WNHNN and CDR2 SYGVQD come from the germline V gene (reference sequence). CDR3 length: 13 residues. The CDR3 sequence: CASSEPPRSRAFF.

The V call is TRBV3-1, the J call TRBJ1-1; TCRdb designates TRBD1, a call that cannot be tested without DNA. Germline V gene lookup returns CDR1 LGHDT and CDR2 YNNKEL (reference sequence). The CDR3 loop spans 15 amino acids. This CDR3 is CASSQAGGRNTEAFF.

The J gene is TRBJ2-3, the V gene TRBV15; the TCRdb D gene call, TRBD2, has no DNA to confirm it. Germline CDR1 LNHNV, CDR2 YYDKDF (reference sequence). This CDR3 is 18 amino acids long. The CDR3 sequence: CATSREGRWEGSTDTQYF.

The chain employs TRBV7-2 and TRBJ2-4; the D gene TCRdb calls, TRBD1, cannot be checked with no DNA. Germline CDR1 reads SGHTA; CDR2 reads FQGNSA. CDR3 length: 16 residues. This CDR3 reads CASSLGFGGGVSIQYF.

The genes are TRBV10-3 and TRBJ1-2. Germline loops: CDR1 ENHRY, CDR2 SYGVKD. This CDR3 is 16 amino acids long. The CDR3 here is CAISERGGPRDYGYTF.

The gene calls are TRBV7-3 and TRBJ2-1; lacking DNA, the TRBD1 call made by TCRdb goes unchecked. CDR1 SGHTA and CDR2 FQGTGA come from the germline V gene. The CDR3 is 14 amino acids. The CDR3 loop reads CASSPGDRANEQFF. Filled out from reference TRBV7-3 and TRBJ2-1, the complete variable domain reads GAGVSQTPSNKVTEKGKYVELRCDPISGHTALYWYRQSLGQGPEFLIYFQGTGAADDSGLPNDRFFAVRPEGSVSTLKIQRTERGDSAVYLCASSPGDRANEQFFGPGTRLTVL.

The chain combines TRBV9 with TRBJ1-4; TCRdb calls TRBD1, which cannot be checked without DNA. The CDR3 runs 15 residues. The germline CDR1 and CDR2 sequences are SGDLS and YYNGEE. CDR3 amino acids: CASSVGGGFNEKLFF.

The chain joins TRBV20-1 to TRBJ2-1; TCRdb's D gene call, TRBD2, goes unchecked for lack of DNA. Germline assignment: CDR1 DFQATT and CDR2 SNEGSKA (reference sequence). CDR3 length equals 15 residues. The CDR3 sequence: CSARVERGADNEQFF.

The rearrangement uses TRBV27 and TRBJ2-7; TCRdb returns TRBD2, unconfirmable since there is no DNA. Germline CDR1 is MNHEY and CDR2 is SMNVEV (reference sequence). This CDR3 region has 18 residues. The CDR3 loop reads CASSLNPSGRAFPYEQYF.

The chain employs TRBV6-6 and TRBJ2-5; as DNA is missing, the TRBD1 call by TCRdb cannot be tested. Germline CDR1 reads MNHNY; CDR2 reads SVGAGI (reference sequence). The CDR3 loop spans 12 amino acids. CDR3 in amino acids: CASCRARETQYF.